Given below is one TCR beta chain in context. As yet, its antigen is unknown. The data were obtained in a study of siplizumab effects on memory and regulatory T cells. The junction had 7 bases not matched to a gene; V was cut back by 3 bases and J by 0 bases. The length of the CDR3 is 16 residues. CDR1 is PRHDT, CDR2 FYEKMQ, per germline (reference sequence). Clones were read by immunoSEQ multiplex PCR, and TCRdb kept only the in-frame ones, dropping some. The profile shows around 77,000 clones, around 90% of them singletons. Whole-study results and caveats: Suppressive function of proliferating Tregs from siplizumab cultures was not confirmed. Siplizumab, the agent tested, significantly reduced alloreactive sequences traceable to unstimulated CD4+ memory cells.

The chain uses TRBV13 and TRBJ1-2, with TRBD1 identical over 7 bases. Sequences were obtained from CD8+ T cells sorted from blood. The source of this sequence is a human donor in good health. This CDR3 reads CASSFALGQANYGYTF. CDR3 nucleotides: TGTGCCAGCAGCTTTGCCCTCGGACAGGCTAACTATGGCTACACCTTC.